Presented here are 20 T cell receptor beta chains from one specimen sequenced in a study of control samples from healthy donors and cancer patients. Libraries were prepared by immunoSEQ multiplex PCR; TCRdb keeps only in-frame clonotypes and omits some of them. In the table there are roughly 150,000 clones, about 94% of which are singletons. Source material: blood. All receptors come from a woman in her 30s in good health.

V and J are TRBV30 and TRBJ2-3, with a weak D call TRBD1 (5 bases). Germline values: CDR1 GTSNPN, CDR2 SVGIG (reference sequence). The CDR3 covers 15 residues. Trimming took off 5 bases at V and 1 base at J, with 16 bases between the two ends. This CDR3 reads CAWENSGLGTDTQYF. The DNA for the CDR3 is TGTGCCTGGGAGAACTCAGGGTTGGGCACAGATACGCAGTATTTT.

This chain links TRBV3-1 (or the pseudogene TRBV3-2) with TRBJ2-1; the D gene is possibly TRBD1 (5 bases). CDR1 and CDR2 (germline): LGHDT, YNNKEL (reference sequence). CDR3 length equals 11 residues. The ends were cut back, 5 bases at V and 10 bases at J, with 9 bases in the middle. CDR3 loop: CASSGKGEQFF. The CDR3 region has the DNA TGTGCCAGCAGCGGGAAGGGGGAGCAGTTCTTC.

This clone was picked up many times. Other nucleotide sequences in the sample specify the same CDR3. This chain connects TRBV9 to TRBJ2-7, with 9 bases fitting TRBD2. This CDR3 has 16 amino acids. V lost 3 bases and J lost 2; bases outside the gene matches: 9. The V gene's germline CDR1 is SGDLS and CDR2 YYNGEE. The CDR3 loop reads CASSAHGGRAPYEQYF. The CDR3, as DNA: TGTGCCAGCAGCGCCCACGGCGGGAGGGCCCCCTACGAGCAGTACTTC.

The rearrangement links TRBV24-1 to TRBJ2-1; 9 bases are a match to TRBD2. CDR1 is KGHDR, CDR2 SFDVKD, per germline. The V segment lost 3 bases and the J segment 4 bases; nucleotides outside the gene matches: 12. This CDR3 comprises 18 residues. Here the CDR3 DNA reads TGTGCCACCAGTGATAGCCTAGCGGGGCCGACCATATACAATGAGCAGTTCTTC. Its translation is CATSDSLAGPTIYNEQFF.

The genes are TRBV27 and TRBJ1-6; tentative D call: TRBD1 (5 bases). The V gene lost 6 bases and the J gene lost 9 bases, with 18 bases spanning the gap. There are 15 residues in the CDR3. Germline V gene lookup returns CDR1 MNHEY and CDR2 SMNVEV (reference sequence). CDR3 region: CASSVREGLGSPLHF. The CDR3 DNA reads TGTGCCAGCAGCGTACGTGAGGGGTTAGGTTCACCCCTCCACTTT.

V is TRBV27 and J is TRBJ2-1; TRBD2 aligns across 15 bases. The CDR3 runs to 15 residues. V was clipped by 5 bases and J by 9 bases; unmatched bases: 5. Germline V gene lookup returns CDR1 MNHEY and CDR2 SMNVEV (reference sequence). The CDR3 spells CASSNMGLAGGEQFF. The CDR3, as DNA: TGTGCCAGCAGTAATATGGGACTAGCGGGAGGTGAGCAGTTCTTC.

The chain has TRBV15 and TRBJ2-3; no reliable D call. Germline values: CDR1 LNHNV, CDR2 YYDKDF (reference sequence). Trimming removed 0 bases at V and 2 bases at J, with 3 bases between. The CDR3 length is 13 residues. CDR3 residues: CATSRDPTDTQYF. The DNA of the CDR3 is TGTGCCACCAGCAGAGATCCCACAGATACGCAGTATTTT.

The chain carries TRBV28 and TRBJ2-7; the D is unclear. The CDR3 has 14 amino acids. Between the trimmed V and J ends, which lost 4 bases and 3 bases, there was a span of 13 bases. Germline V CDR1 and CDR2: MDHEN, SYDVKM. CDR3 coding DNA: TGTGCCAGCAGTTACGTGGGGTCTCGCTACGAGCAGTACTTC. It yields the protein CASSYVGSRYEQYF.

The chain employs TRBV19 and TRBJ2-7; 12 nucleotides match TRBD2. The V and J ends lost 5 bases and 6 bases, in that order; junction bases with no gene match: 5. The CDR3 runs to 14 residues. Germline V lookup: CDR1 LNHDA, CDR2 SQIVND (reference sequence). The CDR3 DNA reads TGTGCCAGTAGTCCTAGCGGGAGGGCCTCCGAGCAGTACTTC. It is translated as CASSPSGRASEQYF.

The V and J genes are TRBV15 and TRBJ1-4; 8 positions agree with TRBD1. CDR3 size: 14 residues. With 6 bases clipped from V and 7 bases from J, the junction kept 7 bases outside the gene matches. The germline gives CDR1 LNHNV, CDR2 YYDKDF (reference sequence). DNA for the CDR3: TGTGCCACCAGTCTCGGACAGGGAGCTGAAAAACTGTTTTTT. This translates into CATSLGQGAEKLFF.

The chain has TRBV6-2 or TRBV6-3 and TRBJ2-1; D not resolved. CDR1 is MNHEY and CDR2 is SVGEGT in the germline V gene. The CDR3 extends over 12 amino acids. Trimming removed 6 bases from V and 4 bases from J, with 7 bases in between. CDR3 sequence (DNA): TGTGCCAGCAGCCCCTTTTACAATGAGCAGTTCTTC. Translation: CASSPFYNEQFF.

This sequence joins TRBV15 and TRBJ1-4; a weak D match, TRBD1 (5 bases). The V gene's germline CDR1 is LNHNV and CDR2 YYDKDF (reference sequence). V was pared by 5 bases and J by 6 bases, with 19 bases between. This CDR3 comprises 16 residues. CDR3 in DNA: TGTGCCACCAGCTCTGGTCGACAGACGGGGGATGAAAAACTGTTTTTT. Protein product: CATSSGRQTGDEKLFF.

V usage is TRBV6-5 and J usage is TRBJ1-4; 9 nucleotides match TRBD1. Losses at the gene ends were 5 bases for V and 8 bases for J; bases not matched to a gene: 6. Per the germline V gene, CDR1 is MNHEY and CDR2 is SVGAGI. The length of the CDR3 is 14 residues. CDR3 in amino acids: CASSRGTGWEKLFF. CDR3 nucleotide sequence: TGTGCCAGCAGTCGCGGGACAGGGTGGGAAAAACTGTTTTTT.

This chain connects TRBV21-1 to TRBJ2-7. TRBV21-1 is classified as a pseudogene. This CDR3 is built from 13 residues. This CDR3 is CASSKKEGNEQYF. The CDR3 DNA sequence: TGTGCCAGCAGCAAAAAGGAAGGGAACGAGCAGTACTTC.

As to this clone: In the same sample, other DNA sequences code for this CDR3. The chain has TRBV2 and TRBJ2-3; unclear D gene. V was cut by 7 bases and J by 0 bases, with 5 bases left in between. The germline V gene encodes CDR1 SNHLY and CDR2 FYNNEI. The CDR3 consists of 12 residues. The chain's CDR3 is CASTGSTDTQYF. The DNA of the CDR3 is TGTGCCAGCACGGGCAGCACAGATACGCAGTATTTT. The entire variable domain, with the rest obtained from reference TRBV2 and TRBJ2-3, is as follows: EPEVTQTPSHQVTQMGQEVILRCVPISNHLYFYWYRQILGQKVEFLVSFYNNEISEKSEIFDDQFSVERPDGSNFTLKIRSTKLEDSAMYFCASTGSTDTQYFGPGTRLTVL.

The chain has TRBV7-8 and TRBJ2-5, with D perhaps matching TRBD2 (6 bases). This CDR3 has 14 amino acids. The V gene's germline CDR1 is SGHVS and CDR2 FQNEAQ. V lost 8 bases, J lost 1 base, and 14 bases lay in between. The CDR3 DNA reads TGTGCCAGCCGGAAAGGGACTGTCCAAGAGACCCAGTACTTC. Protein sequence: CASRKGTVQETQYF. Full variable domain (remainder filled in from reference TRBV7-8 and TRBJ2-5): GAGVSQSPRYKVAKRGQDVALRCDPISGHVSLFWYQQALGQGPEFLTYFQNEAQLDKSGLPSDRFFAERPEGSVSTLKIQRTQQEDSAVYLCASRKGTVQETQYFGPGTRLLVL.

V is TRBV10-3 and J is TRBJ1-2, with D possibly TRBD1 on 5 matching bases. The length of the CDR3 is 13 residues. CDR1 is ENHRY and CDR2 is SYGVKD in the germline V gene. Trimming pared 2 bases from V and 3 bases from J, leaving 7 bases between. CDR3 region: CAISEGGDYGYTF. DNA of the CDR3: TGTGCCATCAGTGAGGGAGGGGACTATGGCTACACCTTC.

The gene calls are TRBV2 and TRBJ1-5; weak D call: TRBD1 (5 bases). V lost 5 bases and J 1 base, leaving 12 bases between the germline ends. Germline lookup yields CDR1 SNHLY and CDR2 FYNNEI. This CDR3 has 15 residues. CDR3 sequence: CASSRSRASNQPQHF. The CDR3 DNA reads TGTGCCAGCAGTCGGAGCAGGGCGAGCAATCAGCCCCAGCATTTT.

The V gene is TRBV27, the J gene TRBJ1-6; maybe TRBD1 (6 bases). The CDR3 is made up of 16 amino acids. The germline gives CDR1 MNHEY, CDR2 SMNVEV (reference sequence). V dropped 0 bases and J dropped 7 bases, with 13 bases sitting between them. The DNA for the CDR3 is TGTGCCAGCAGTTTATCAAGGGGGGTATGGAATTCACCCCTCCACTTT. Translation: CASSLSRGVWNSPLHF.

The chain joins TRBV11-3 to TRBJ2-1; 9 bases are a match to TRBD2. J was trimmed by 5 bases and V by 1 base; bases with no gene match: 3. CDR1 is SGHNT and CDR2 is YENEEA in the germline V gene. The CDR3 sequence is 15 residues long. CDR3 coding DNA: TGTGCCAGCAGCTTAGGACTAGCGGAAGACAATGAGCAGTTCTTC. Its translation: CASSLGLAEDNEQFF.